The 22 T cell receptor beta chains in this list originate from one sample, sequenced in a study of cytomegalovirus exposure and HLA in healthy donors. With 60 Vbeta and 13 Jbeta primers, the PCR was carried out. The method was immunoSEQ multiplex PCR; TCRdb's version includes in-frame clones alone and lacks a portion of them. This table has about 200,000 clones, 60% to 80% appearing once. The sample consisted of PBMCs. These receptor sequences come from a man aged 18 to 29 in good health and CMV-seronegative.

The chain has TRBV11-2 and TRBJ2-5, with TRBD2 identical over 11 bases. The trim removed 5 bases at V and 4 bases at J, leaving 12 bases unmatched. Germline lookup yields CDR1 SGHAT and CDR2 FQNNGV. This CDR3 comprises 17 residues. This CDR3 is CASSRWLAGGGGETQYF. Here the CDR3 DNA reads TGTGCCAGCAGCAGGTGGCTAGCGGGAGGAGGCGGAGAGACCCAGTACTTC. Full variable domain (missing parts from reference TRBV11-2 and TRBJ2-5): EAGVAQSPRYKIIEKRQSVAFWCNPISGHATLYWYQQILGQGPKLLIQFQNNGVVDDSQLPKDRFSAERLKGVDSTLKIQPAKLEDSAVYLCASSRWLAGGGGETQYFGPGTRLLVL.

This chain uses TRBV28 with TRBJ1-1; the D gene is possibly TRBD1 (5 bases). Looked up from germline, CDR1 is MDHEN and CDR2 is SYDVKM. The CDR3 contains 14 residues. With 4 bases removed from V and 3 bases from J, the gap between germline ends came to 12 bases. The CDR3 DNA reads TGTGCCAGCAGTTCCACGGGGGGGTACACTGAAGCTTTCTTT. Protein: CASSSTGGYTEAFF.

In its sample, this clone was seen once. This chain uses TRBV15 with TRBJ2-7, with 7 bases that match TRBD1. The CDR3 extends over 16 amino acids. Germline trimming cut 6 bases from V and 2 bases from J; bases unmatched to any gene: 13. CDR1 is LNHNV and CDR2 is YYDKDF in the germline V gene (reference sequence). CDR3 residues: CATSTREGQRPYEQYF. CDR3 DNA: TGTGCCACCAGTACGCGAGAGGGACAGCGACCCTACGAGCAGTACTTC.

Only one count was recorded for this clone. The rearrangement joins TRBV30 to TRBJ2-1, with 8 bases aligning to TRBD2. Germline V gene sequence: CDR1 GTSNPN, CDR2 SVGIG (reference sequence). V dropped 3 bases and J dropped 4; count of bases not matched to a gene: 8. CDR3 size: 15 residues. The chain's CDR3 is CAWRASGGLYNEQFF. The CDR3, as DNA: TGTGCCTGGAGAGCAAGCGGGGGACTTTACAATGAGCAGTTCTTC.

The chain links TRBV11-3 to TRBJ2-1, with TRBD1 identical over 8 bases. The V gene end was trimmed by 5 bases and the J gene end by 0 bases; junction bases not matched to a gene: 6. This CDR3 comprises 16 residues. Germline-derived CDR1 and CDR2 are SGHNT and YENEEA. The CDR3 loop reads CASSSRQGPSYNEQFF. The CDR3 DNA reads TGTGCCAGCAGCAGTAGACAGGGGCCCTCCTACAATGAGCAGTTCTTC.

The chain uses TRBV7-9 and TRBJ2-5; 7 bases map to TRBD2. The germline gives CDR1 SEHNR, CDR2 FQNEAQ (reference sequence). The J segment lost 1 base and the V segment lost 5 bases, leaving 1 base of the junction unmatched. The CDR3 has 13 amino acids. The CDR3 protein is CASSSGVQETQYF. CDR3 in DNA: TGTGCCAGCAGCAGCGGGGTCCAAGAGACCCAGTACTTC.

The chain links TRBV6-5 to TRBJ1-1; tentative D call: TRBD1 (5 bases). CDR1 and CDR2 (germline): MNHEY, SVGAGI. This CDR3 is 15 amino acids long. The V end lost 5 bases, the J end lost 5 bases, and 18 bases lay between the germline ends. In nucleotides, the CDR3 is TGTGCCAGCAGTCCGTGGGGGGGTAGTTTGACTGAAGCTTTCTTT. Translated: CASSPWGGSLTEAFF.

This chain joins TRBV19 and TRBJ2-1; D remains unclear. This CDR3 spans 13 amino acids. CDR1 is LNHDA and CDR2 is SQIVND in the germline V gene (reference sequence). Trimming pared 0 bases from V and 7 bases from J, leaving 7 bases between. The CDR3 sequence: CASSIDPGNEQFF. The CDR3, as DNA: TGTGCCAGTAGTATAGATCCGGGTAATGAGCAGTTCTTC.

The table lists this clone with a count of one. The chain couples TRBV7-6 to TRBJ2-7; maybe TRBD1 (6 bases). Per germline, CDR1 SGHVS and CDR2 FNYEAQ. V lost 1 base and J lost 3, with 13 bases in between. This CDR3 region has 15 residues. CDR3 in DNA: TGTGCCAGCAGCTTAGGGACAGAGGGAGACTACGAGCAGTACTTC. It specifies CASSLGTEGDYEQYF.

This chain connects TRBV6-6 to TRBJ2-3, with a weak D call TRBD2 (6 bases). The CDR3 is made up of 13 amino acids. Germline V CDR1 and CDR2: MNHNY, SVGAGI (reference sequence). The V end was cut by 11 bases, the J end by 2 bases, with 14 bases between. The CDR3 reads CAAIADYTDTQYF. CDR3 sequence (DNA): TGTGCCGCTATAGCGGACTACACAGATACGCAGTATTTT.

The genes are TRBV30 and TRBJ1-3; TRBD1 is a possible D gene (6 bases). In germline, CDR1 is GTSNPN, CDR2 SVGIG (reference sequence). The length of the CDR3 is 15 residues. Trimming removed 1 base from V and 0 bases from J, with 10 bases in between. The DNA of the CDR3 is TGTGCCTGGAGTGGGGGGCCCCACTCTGGAAACACCATATATTTT. Its protein product is CAWSGGPHSGNTIYF.

The V gene is TRBV5-1, the J gene TRBJ2-7; 7 nucleotides line up with TRBD2. Germline CDR1 SGHRS, CDR2 YFSETQ. The CDR3 has 16 residues. After removal of 3 bases from V and 2 bases from J, the junction contained 11 bases not matched to a gene. CDR3 nucleotide sequence: TGCGCCAGCAGCTCGGGAGGTGGTGGAGGGGCCTACGAGCAGTACTTC. This sequence encodes CASSSGGGGGAYEQYF.

The chain employs TRBV28 and TRBJ1-5; 7 bases align to TRBD1. This CDR3 comprises 17 residues. Germline CDR1 and CDR2: MDHEN and SYDVKM. Losses at the gene ends were 2 bases for V and 0 bases for J; bases not matched to a gene: 7. CDR3 DNA sequence: TGTGCCAGCAGTTTAAGGACAGGTACCTTTAGCAATCAGCCCCAGCATTTT. Protein product: CASSLRTGTFSNQPQHF. The whole variable domain, filled in from reference TRBV28 and TRBJ1-5, reads DVKVTQSSRYLVKRTGEKVFLECVQDMDHENMFWYRQDPGLGLRLIYFSYDVKMKEKGDIPEGYSVSREKKERFSLILESASTNQTSMYLCASSLRTGTFSNQPQHFGDGTRLSIL.

The chain combines TRBV30 with TRBJ1-1, with a weak D call TRBD1 (6 bases). V lost 2 bases and J lost 1, with 14 bases in between. The CDR3 loop spans 15 amino acids. Germline V gives CDR1 GTSNPN, CDR2 SVGIG (reference sequence). Here the CDR3 reads CAWSPMGTRNTEAFF. The CDR3 nucleotides are TGTGCCTGGAGTCCCATGGGGACAAGGAACACTGAAGCTTTCTTT.

The genes are TRBV4-3 and TRBJ2-5, with 10 bases lining up with TRBD2. The J call may be in error: the DNA end matches TRBJ2-7 better. Germline loops: CDR1 LGHNA, CDR2 YSLEER. This CDR3 has 15 amino acids. The CDR3 reads CASSQGLAGVNEQYF. DNA for the CDR3: TGCGCCAGCAGCCAAGGGCTAGCGGGAGTCAACGAGCAGTACTTC.

This clone was detected only once. The gene calls are TRBV11-2 and TRBJ1-4; D uncertain. This CDR3 comprises 12 residues. The V gene lost 5 bases and the J gene lost 5 bases, with 6 bases spanning the gap. Germline lookup yields CDR1 SGHAT and CDR2 FQNNGV. This CDR3 is CASSLPNEKLFF. The CDR3 DNA reads as TGTGCCAGCAGCCTACCGAATGAAAAACTGTTTTTT.

The chain links TRBV2 to TRBJ2-7; D unclear. The CDR3 has 12 amino acids. The V and J ends lost 8 bases and 0 bases respectively, with 8 bases between them. Germline values: CDR1 SNHLY, CDR2 FYNNEI. CDR3 coding DNA: TGTGCCAGCTCGGCGGTCTCCTACGAGCAGTACTTC. Amino acid sequence: CASSAVSYEQYF.

The V gene is TRBV7-9, the J gene TRBJ2-3; 8 bases map to TRBD2. The CDR3 runs to 17 residues. J lost 2 bases, V lost 4 bases, and 11 bases had no gene match. Germline lookup yields CDR1 SEHNR and CDR2 FQNEAQ (reference sequence). The CDR3 DNA reads TGTGCCAGCAGCTCGACTTCGGGAGGGGTACACACAGATACGCAGTATTTT. The encoded protein is CASSSTSGGVHTDTQYF. Full variable domain (outside the CDR3, taken from reference TRBV7-9 and TRBJ2-3): DTGVSQNPRHKITKRGQNVTFRCDPISEHNRLYWYRQTLGQGPEFLTYFQNEAQLEKSRLLSDRFSAERPKGSFSTLEIQRTEQGDSAMYLCASSSTSGGVHTDTQYFGPGTRLTVL.

The chain combines TRBV4-2 with TRBJ2-6; a weak D match, TRBD1 (6 bases). Germline loops: CDR1 LGHNA, CDR2 YNFKEQ. CDR3 size: 18 residues. V was clipped by 1 base and J by 0 bases, with 13 bases between them. CDR3 nucleotides: TGTGCCAGCAGCCAAGCGACAGGTACAACCTCTGGGGCCAACGTCCTGACTTTC. It translates to CASSQATGTTSGANVLTF.

The rearrangement uses TRBV13 and TRBJ2-7, with D unclear. The CDR3 sequence is 15 residues long. Between the trimmed V and J ends, which lost 2 bases and 5 bases, there was a span of 16 bases. Germline V gives CDR1 PRHDT, CDR2 FYEKMQ (reference sequence). As DNA, the CDR3 is TGTGCCAGCAGCTTAAGGTCTGGTCGAGAGGACGAGCAGTACTTC. It yields the protein CASSLRSGREDEQYF. Using reference TRBV13 and TRBJ2-7 for the parts outside the CDR3, the full variable domain is AAGVIQSPRHLIKEKRETATLKCYPIPRHDTVYWYQQGPGQDPQFLISFYEKMQSDKGSIPDRFSAQQFSDYHSELNMSSLELGDSALYFCASSLRSGREDEQYFGPGTRLTVT.

This clone appeared a single time. The J gene is TRBJ2-2, the V gene TRBV9, with TRBD2 identical over 9 bases. Germline loops: CDR1 SGDLS, CDR2 YYNGEE. CDR3 length: 16 amino acids. V shed 4 bases, J shed 6 bases, and the junction held 10 bases outside the gene matches. Here the CDR3 DNA reads TGTGCCAGCAGCCCCGAGGCGGGAGGGCCCTCCGGGGAGCTGTTTTTT. It encodes CASSPEAGGPSGELFF. Drawing the rest from reference TRBV9 and TRBJ2-2, the complete variable domain is DSGVTQTPKHLITATGQRVTLRCSPRSGDLSVYWYQQSLDQGLQFLIQYYNGEERAKGNILERFSAQQFPDLHSELNLSSLELGDSALYFCASSPEAGGPSGELFFGEGSRLTVL.

The rearrangement links TRBV19 to TRBJ2-5, with 10 positions matching TRBD2. The length of the CDR3 is 16 residues. Per germline, CDR1 LNHDA and CDR2 SQIVND (reference sequence). J was trimmed by 4 bases and V by 5 bases; bases with no gene match: 10. The CDR3 loop is CASSATSGGASETQYF. Here the CDR3 DNA reads TGTGCCAGTAGTGCCACCAGCGGGGGGGCCTCAGAGACCCAGTACTTC.